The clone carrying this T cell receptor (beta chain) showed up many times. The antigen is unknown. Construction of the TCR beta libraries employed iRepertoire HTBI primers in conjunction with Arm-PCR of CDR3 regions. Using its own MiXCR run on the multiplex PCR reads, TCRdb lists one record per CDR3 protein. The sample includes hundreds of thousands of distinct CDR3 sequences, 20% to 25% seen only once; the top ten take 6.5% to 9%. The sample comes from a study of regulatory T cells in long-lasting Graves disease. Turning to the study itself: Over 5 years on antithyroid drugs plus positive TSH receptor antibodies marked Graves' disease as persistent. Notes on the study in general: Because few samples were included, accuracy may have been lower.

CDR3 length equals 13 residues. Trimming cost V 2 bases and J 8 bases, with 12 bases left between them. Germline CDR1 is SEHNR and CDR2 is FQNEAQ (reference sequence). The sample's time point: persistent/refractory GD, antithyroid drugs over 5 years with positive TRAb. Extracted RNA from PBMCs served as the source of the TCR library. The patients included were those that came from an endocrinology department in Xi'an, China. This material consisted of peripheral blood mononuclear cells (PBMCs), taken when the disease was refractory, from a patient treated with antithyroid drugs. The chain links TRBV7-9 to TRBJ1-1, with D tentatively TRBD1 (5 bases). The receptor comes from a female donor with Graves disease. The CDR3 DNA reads TGTGCCAGCAGCTTATTACAGGCCGGGGAAGCTTTCTTT. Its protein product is CASSLLQAGEAFF.